Below are 19 T cell receptor beta chains sequenced from a single sample in a study of shared clonotypes between healthy human individuals. Sequencing used immunoSEQ multiplex PCR; TCRdb keeps in-frame clones, though not all of them. The profile shows roughly 2.5 million clones, approximately 94% of them singletons. What was sequenced was naive CD4+ T cells sorted from blood. The subset is: CD45RA+ positively selected. These receptors were collected from a man aged 18-30 years in good health.

The genes are TRBV18 and TRBJ2-7; 14 nucleotides align to TRBD2. CDR3 length: 17 amino acids. V shed 4 bases and J 4 bases; nucleotides not matched to a gene: 9. Per germline, CDR1 KGHSH and CDR2 LQKENI. The CDR3 is CASSQLPGTSGSYEQYF. The CDR3 DNA reads as TGTGCCAGCTCACAGCTCCCGGGGACTAGCGGGAGTTACGAGCAGTACTTC.

The chain carries TRBV30 and TRBJ1-4, with D possibly matching TRBD1 (6 bases). CDR3 length: 16 residues. V shed 4 bases and J shed 8 bases, with 23 bases lying between them. Per the germline V gene, CDR1 is GTSNPN and CDR2 is SVGIG (reference sequence). The CDR3 reads CAWTQPRTAVREKLFF. For the CDR3, the DNA is TGTGCCTGGACCCAGCCGCGGACAGCCGTGCGGGAAAAACTGTTTTTT. The full variable domain, its missing parts supplied by reference TRBV30 and TRBJ1-4, is SQTIHQWPATLVQPVGSPLSLECTVEGTSNPNLYWYRQAAGRGLQLLFYSVGIGQISSEVPQNLSASRPQDRQFILSSKKLLLSDSGFYLCAWTQPRTAVREKLFFGSGTQLSVL.

V is TRBV6-1 and J is TRBJ1-2; D remains unclear. Trimming removed 6 bases at V and 8 bases at J, with 13 bases between. CDR1 is MNHNS and CDR2 is SASEGT in the germline V gene. CDR3 length: 12 residues. The CDR3 region has the DNA TGTGCCAGCAGCCCTGGTGCGTGGGGCTACACCTTC. It specifies CASSPGAWGYTF.

CDR3 nucleotide sequence: TGTGCCAGCAGCGGCAGGGGGCTTCTTGGGGCCAACGTCCTGACTTTC. It specifies CASSGRGLLGANVLTF. This sequence joins TRBV21-1 and TRBJ2-6; the D call in the table, TRBD1, was not verified against the DNA. TRBV21-1 is noted as a pseudogene. The CDR3 sequence is 16 residues long.

The rearrangement joins TRBV6-5 to TRBJ1-5; 10 bases line up with TRBD1. The CDR3 extends over 16 amino acids. The V and J ends lost 0 bases and 6 bases, in that order; junction bases with no gene match: 5. Per the germline V gene, CDR1 is MNHEY and CDR2 is SVGAGI. CDR3 region: CASSYSETGGGQPQHF. The CDR3 nucleotides read TGTGCCAGCAGTTACTCTGAGACAGGGGGCGGTCAGCCCCAGCATTTT.

Here the CDR3 DNA reads TGTGCCAGCAGTGGGGGGGACAGGGTCTCCTATAATTCACCCCTCCACTTT. It specifies CASSGGDRVSYNSPLHF. The chain joins TRBV6-1 to TRBJ1-6; 9 nucleotides line up with TRBD1. With V trimmed by 4 bases and J by 0 bases, 4 bases remained unmatched. Germline assignment: CDR1 MNHNS and CDR2 SASEGT. This CDR3 has 17 amino acids.

The CDR3 protein is CASSSLGPTGNTEAFF. The CDR3 DNA is TGCGCCAGCAGCTCCTTAGGACCTACGGGGAACACTGAAGCTTTCTTT. This chain links TRBV5-1 with TRBJ1-1, with D hard to call. This CDR3 region has 16 residues. V lost 3 bases to trimming and J lost 1 base, with 16 bases between them. Germline assignment: CDR1 SGHRS and CDR2 YFSETQ.

The J gene is TRBJ1-2, the V gene TRBV30, with D possibly being TRBD1 (5 bases). The CDR3 contains 16 residues. Trimming cost V 1 base and J 3 bases, with 18 bases left between them. Germline CDR1 is GTSNPN and CDR2 is SVGIG (reference sequence). As DNA, the CDR3 is TGTGCCTGGAGTGGAGGGGCCCCGGGGGGACACTATGGCTACACCTTC. It codes for CAWSGGAPGGHYGYTF.

This clone was recorded only once. This chain links TRBV5-1 with TRBJ2-5; D is unclear. The CDR3 length is 13 residues. V gave up 4 bases and J gave up 1 base, with 8 bases separating them. Germline-derived CDR1 and CDR2 are SGHRS and YFSETQ. In DNA, the CDR3 is TGCGCCAGCAGCGTTCAATCCCAAGAGACCCAGTACTTC. Encoded protein: CASSVQSQETQYF.

The rearrangement joins TRBV7-9 to TRBJ2-1, with a weak D call TRBD2 (6 bases). The CDR3 has 14 amino acids. V shed 6 bases and J shed 8 bases, with 17 bases lying between them. From germline, CDR1 is SEHNR and CDR2 FQNEAQ (reference sequence). The DNA for the CDR3 is TGTGCCAGCAGTACGACTAGGGTAGAGGATGAGCAGTTCTTC. It specifies CASSTTRVEDEQFF.

CDR3 coding DNA: TGTGCCAGTAGGCGCAGGGGGCGCACAGATACGCAGTATTTT. Translated, it gives CASRRRGRTDTQYF. The rearrangement uses TRBV19 and TRBJ2-3, with 8 bases aligning to TRBD1. The junction had 3 bases not matched to a gene; V was cut back by 6 bases and J by 1 base. The CDR3 is made up of 14 amino acids. CDR1 is LNHDA, CDR2 SQIVND, per germline (reference sequence).

The chain uses TRBV27 and TRBJ1-5; D is unresolved. With 5 bases removed from V and 5 bases from J, the gap between germline ends came to 13 bases. CDR3 length: 14 residues. CDR1 MNHEY and CDR2 SMNVEV come from the germline V gene (reference sequence). CDR3: CASSHREIDQPQHF. The CDR3 nucleotides read TGTGCCAGCAGTCATAGGGAGATTGATCAGCCCCAGCATTTT.

The chain recombines TRBV6-5 with TRBJ2-2; D is perhaps TRBD2 (5 bases). The CDR3 has 14 amino acids. Germline CDR1 MNHEY, CDR2 SVGAGI. Between the trimmed V and J ends, which lost 2 bases and 9 bases, there was a span of 13 bases. CDR3 coding DNA: TGTGCCAGCAGTTACGCGGCTAGACTACGGGAGCTGTTTTTT. Protein: CASSYAARLRELFF.

This chain connects TRBV5-4 to TRBJ1-3; D unclear. In germline, CDR1 is SGHNT, CDR2 YYREEE (reference sequence). V was clipped by 2 bases and J by 4 bases, with 4 bases between them. The CDR3 has 12 amino acids. CDR3 coding DNA: TGTGCCAGCAGCTTAGAGGGAAACACCATATATTTT. This gives the protein CASSLEGNTIYF.

The chain recombines TRBV2 with TRBJ2-7, with 7 bases aligning to TRBD1. The CDR3 spans 15 residues. The germline CDR1 and CDR2 sequences are SNHLY and FYNNEI. Trimming at V came to 3 bases and at J to 7 bases, leaving 12 bases not matched to a gene. CDR3 sequence (DNA): TGTGCCAGCAGTGACTGGACGACAGGGATGGGGGAGCAGTACTTC. Translating gives CASSDWTTGMGEQYF. Filled out from reference TRBV2 and TRBJ2-7, the complete variable domain reads EPEVTQTPSHQVTQMGQEVILRCVPISNHLYFYWYRQILGQKVEFLVSFYNNEISEKSEIFDDQFSVERPDGSNFTLKIRSTKLEDSAMYFCASSDWTTGMGEQYFGPGTRLTVT.

V gene TRBV6-1 combines with J gene TRBJ2-2; TRBD2 matches at 8 bases. Germline lookup yields CDR1 MNHNS and CDR2 SASEGT. The ends lost 5 bases at V and 7 bases at J; junction bases unmatched: 6. CDR3 size: 14 residues. The CDR3 DNA follows: TGTGCCAGCAGTACCCGGGAGGGGGTCGGGGAGCTGTTTTTT. Translated: CASSTREGVGELFF.

The rearrangement links TRBV19 to TRBJ1-5; D is perhaps TRBD1 (6 bases). V was clipped by 10 bases and J by 5 bases, with 15 bases between them. This CDR3 comprises 13 residues. Germline CDR1 is LNHDA and CDR2 is SQIVND (reference sequence). In DNA, the CDR3 is TGTGCCACCAAGACAGGAGCGGATCAGCCCCAGCATTTT. Protein product: CATKTGADQPQHF.

The V gene is TRBV28, the J gene TRBJ2-7, with D possibly TRBD1 on 5 matching bases. CDR3 size: 15 residues. Germline V gene lookup returns CDR1 MDHEN and CDR2 SYDVKM. V was trimmed by 5 bases and J by 3 bases, leaving 17 bases between them. In DNA form, the CDR3 reads TGTGCCAGCAGTCCGACAGACCCTGGCATCTACGAGCAGTACTTC. This codes for CASSPTDPGIYEQYF.

This sequence joins TRBV10-3 and TRBJ2-1, with TRBD2 as a possible D gene (5 bases). V lost 3 bases to trimming and J lost 9 bases, with 9 bases between them. This CDR3 comprises 12 residues. In germline, CDR1 is ENHRY, CDR2 SYGVKD. CDR3 in amino acids: CAISELVAEQFF. The CDR3, as DNA: TGTGCCATCAGTGAACTAGTTGCTGAGCAGTTCTTC.